This note documents a single TCR beta chain sequence. Authors' methods: Amplification with reference gene primers provided the estimates of nucleated cell counts. The data were produced by immunoSEQ multiplex PCR, yet TCRdb's version contains in-frame clones alone and is incomplete. V and J calls and clone size are those listed in that table; D and trimming were worked out from the DNA. The sample lists a few hundred thousand clones; approximately 90% were seen once. Participants were aged roughly 18 to 89 years from about 25 US areas. The sample comes from a study of blood T cell repertoires in COVID-19. Looking at the study overall: The United States, Italy and Spain provided the acute and convalescent COVID-19 samples. PBMCs, B-cell-depleted T cells, or T cells provided the cDNA or gDNA that made up the material.

Germline V gene lookup returns CDR1 SGHNT and CDR2 YYREEE (reference sequence). The CDR3 spans 15 residues. Trimming took 4 bases from V and 0 from J; bases not matched to a gene: 6. Material: PBMCs or T cells enriched from blood (not recorded which). This sequence was found in a human donor in a cohort exposed to, infected with or recovered from COVID-19 (not recorded which). The donor label of this sample is uncertain. The chain couples TRBV5-4 to TRBJ1-2; 7 positions agree with TRBD1. The CDR3 bases are TGTGCCAGCAGCCCCGGGACAGCCTCTAACTATGGCTACACCTTC. As protein: CASSPGTASNYGYTF.